Listed below are T cell receptor beta chains from one sample, sequenced in a study of blood T cell repertoires in COVID-19. TCRdb's copy holds only in-frame clones and misses some; the assay was immunoSEQ multiplex PCR. This table has about 270,000 clones, around 93% appearing once. Sequenced material: PBMCs or T cells enriched from blood (not recorded which). All receptors come from a man aged 35 to 55 who had been exposed to COVID-19. The CDR3 runs from the conserved cysteine through the conserved F or W. Each record gives: V gene, J gene, CDR3 protein.

v_call: TRBV28
j_call: TRBJ2-7
cdr3_aa: CASRMTSGRSYEQYF

v_call: TRBV14
j_call: TRBJ2-5
cdr3_aa: CASSPWLAGETQYF

v_call: TRBV6-5
j_call: TRBJ2-7
cdr3_aa: CASKVSGSQSYEQYF

v_call: TRBV28
j_call: TRBJ1-5
cdr3_aa: CASRLGAHNQPQHF

v_call: TRBV19
j_call: TRBJ1-5
cdr3_aa: CASSNQGSIQPQHF

v_call: TRBV24-1
j_call: TRBJ2-1
cdr3_aa: CATSDLYGQGAIDEQFF

v_call: TRBV6-5
j_call: TRBJ1-2
cdr3_aa: CASRPGKNYGYTF

v_call: TRBV28
j_call: TRBJ2-2
cdr3_aa: CASSFRTGYTGELFF

v_call: TRBV10-2
j_call: TRBJ1-3
cdr3_aa: CASSESTPGTSSGNTIYF

v_call: TRBV7-9
j_call: TRBJ2-7
cdr3_aa: CASSLTYRDSYEQYF

v_call: TRBV5-1
j_call: TRBJ1-4
cdr3_aa: CASSFGSGNEKLFF

v_call: TRBV5-8
j_call: TRBJ2-2
cdr3_aa: CASRPGQGNTGELFF

v_call: TRBV5-4
j_call: TRBJ2-5
cdr3_aa: CASRGSGSQETQYF

v_call: TRBV19
j_call: TRBJ2-1
cdr3_aa: CASSSTPGLVNEQFF

v_call: TRBV11-2
j_call: TRBJ1-5
cdr3_aa: CASSFDRAAQPQHF

v_call: TRBV19
j_call: TRBJ2-1
cdr3_aa: CASSRRQGIPESSPNEQFF

v_call: TRBV9
j_call: TRBJ1-6
cdr3_aa: CASSVVLGDSPLHF

v_call: TRBV30
j_call: TRBJ2-1
cdr3_aa: CAWRWSSYNEQFF

v_call: TRBV19
j_call: TRBJ1-5
cdr3_aa: CASRPDRTAEQPQHF

v_call: TRBV9
j_call: TRBJ1-1
cdr3_aa: CASSVGMGTGNTEAFF

v_call: TRBV5-6
j_call: TRBJ2-1
cdr3_aa: CASSLTGGLNEQFF

v_call: TRBV6-5
j_call: TRBJ2-1
cdr3_aa: CASSFRQSYNEQFF

v_call: TRBV6-5
j_call: TRBJ2-3
cdr3_aa: CASSQGITQYF

v_call: TRBV2
j_call: TRBJ2-3
cdr3_aa: CASSGLAGGLVADTQYF

v_call: TRBV5-5
j_call: TRBJ2-5
cdr3_aa: CASSLETGQGAETQYF

v_call: TRBV19
j_call: TRBJ1-1
cdr3_aa: CASSLDRGTNTEAFF

v_call: TRBV7-9
j_call: TRBJ1-6
cdr3_aa: CASSSYGTANSPLHF

v_call: TRBV24-1
j_call: TRBJ2-5
cdr3_aa: CATSDWRESRGETQYF

v_call: TRBV25-1
j_call: TRBJ1-5
cdr3_aa: CASSGQGPEQNSNQPQHF

v_call: TRBV4-3
j_call: TRBJ1-2
cdr3_aa: CASSQDLYRSGYTF

v_call: TRBV6-5
j_call: TRBJ1-2
cdr3_aa: CASSGQGFNYGYTF

v_call: TRBV9
j_call: TRBJ1-2
cdr3_aa: CASSVGRGDYGYTF

v_call: TRBV4-1
j_call: TRBJ1-1
cdr3_aa: CASSHPGQGFEAFF

v_call: TRBV6-4
j_call: TRBJ1-1
cdr3_aa: CASSDSIEGGAGAFF

v_call: TRBV6-4
j_call: TRBJ2-1
cdr3_aa: CASSGGSSYNEQFF

v_call: TRBV28
j_call: TRBJ2-3
cdr3_aa: CASRTSGSSDTQYF

v_call: TRBV23-1
j_call: TRBJ2-7
cdr3_aa: CASSPLYEQYF

v_call: TRBV4-1
j_call: TRBJ1-5
cdr3_aa: CASSQGQGGSLINQPQHF

v_call: TRBV6-1
j_call: TRBJ1-2
cdr3_aa: CASSERGYGYTF

v_call: TRBV6-1
j_call: TRBJ1-6
cdr3_aa: CASSELYSSYNSPLHF

v_call: TRBV29-1
j_call: TRBJ1-2
cdr3_aa: CSVEGTGPYGYTF

v_call: TRBV5-6
j_call: TRBJ2-1
cdr3_aa: CASSSMGGTGYNEQFF

v_call: TRBV2
j_call: TRBJ1-4
cdr3_aa: CASSVTELNEKLFF

v_call: TRBV18
j_call: TRBJ2-7
cdr3_aa: CASSRDYEQYF

v_call: TRBV19
j_call: TRBJ1-2
cdr3_aa: CASSGQHYGYTF

v_call: TRBV30
j_call: TRBJ1-2
cdr3_aa: CAWSVPGGRAVYGYTF

v_call: TRBV25-1
j_call: TRBJ1-1
cdr3_aa: CASSDMTGGLFGTEAFF

v_call: TRBV10-1
j_call: TRBJ1-3
cdr3_aa: CASSESGSGNTIYF

v_call: TRBV10-1
j_call: TRBJ2-7
cdr3_aa: CASSEFPRHEQYF

v_call: TRBV30
j_call: TRBJ2-1
cdr3_aa: CAWSAEATEFF

v_call: TRBV12-5
j_call: TRBJ2-2
cdr3_aa: CASGSPTGPTGELFF

v_call: TRBV24-1
j_call: TRBJ1-2
cdr3_aa: CATSDPSPDRGYNYGYTF

v_call: TRBV27
j_call: TRBJ2-3
cdr3_aa: CASSHRLAVTDTQYF

v_call: TRBV5-4
j_call: TRBJ1-1
cdr3_aa: CASQTGFPKDTEAFF

v_call: TRBV28
j_call: TRBJ1-6
cdr3_aa: CASSYRDSMGSPLHF